The clone carrying this T cell receptor (beta chain) showed up just a few times. The antigen is not known. The sample originates from a study of T-cell reconstitution after alpha-beta-depleted transplantation in children. General study points: Several hundred rapidly expanded clones from non-depleted graft cells reportedly supplied alpha-beta T cells about two months post-transplant. One year post-transplant, T-cell counts and diversity were largely derived from T cells produced anew. Surviving recipient cells, namely T cells and thymic progenitors, were the source of high day-60 TCRbeta diversity in some patients.

Unique molecular identifiers featured in how the TCRbeta library was prepared. TCRdb itself ran the PCR reads through MiXCR, one entry per CDR3 protein. The sample yields 700,000 to 850,000 distinct CDR3 sequences, 16% seen once. Germline CDR1 SGHRS, CDR2 YFSETQ. V lost 5 bases to trimming and J lost 5 bases, with 20 bases between them. The CDR3 totals 16 residues. The sequenced sample was PBMCs, mostly from graft donor cells, obtained 360 days after TCRalphabeta/CD19-depleted stem cell transplant. The chain has TRBV5-1 and TRBJ2-1; possibly TRBD1 for D (6 bases). The sequence was collected from a male patient between 10 and 17 years old who had a stem cell transplant for acute lymphoblastic leukemia, so the T cells may come from the graft donor. Written as DNA, the CDR3 is TGCGCCAGCAGACGCATACAGGGAGCCGCCAACAATGAGCAGTTCTTC. It encodes CASRRIQGAANNEQFF.